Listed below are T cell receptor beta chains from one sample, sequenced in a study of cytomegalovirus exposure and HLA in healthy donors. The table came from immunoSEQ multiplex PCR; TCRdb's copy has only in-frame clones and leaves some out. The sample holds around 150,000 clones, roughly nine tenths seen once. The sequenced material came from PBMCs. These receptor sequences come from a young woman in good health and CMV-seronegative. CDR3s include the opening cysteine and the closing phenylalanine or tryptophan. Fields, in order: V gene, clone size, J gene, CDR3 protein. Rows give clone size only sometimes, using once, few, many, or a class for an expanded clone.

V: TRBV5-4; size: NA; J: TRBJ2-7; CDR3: CASSLWADQYEQYF
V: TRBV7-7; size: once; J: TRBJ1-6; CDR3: CASSYITGSLRNSPLHF
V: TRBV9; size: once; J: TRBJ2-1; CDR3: CASSSGGVYNEQFF
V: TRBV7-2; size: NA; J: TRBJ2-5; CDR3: CASSISSGRIETQYF
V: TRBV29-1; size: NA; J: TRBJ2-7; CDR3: CSVTTGAPYEQYF
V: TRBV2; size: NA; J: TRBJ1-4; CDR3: CASSVTQGATNEKLFF
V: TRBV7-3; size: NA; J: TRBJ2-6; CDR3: CASSATDPSGANVLTF
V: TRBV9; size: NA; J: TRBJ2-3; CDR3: CASSLPGKDTDTQYF
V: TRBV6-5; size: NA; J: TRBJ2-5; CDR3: CASSYSAGRGETQYF
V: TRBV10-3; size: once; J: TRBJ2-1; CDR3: CAISEGVNEQFF
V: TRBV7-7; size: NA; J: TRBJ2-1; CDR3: CASSPDRYNEQFF
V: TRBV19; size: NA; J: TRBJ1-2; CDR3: CASSIARGLTNYGYTF
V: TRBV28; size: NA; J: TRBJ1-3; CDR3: CASSIPPGLGFANTIYF
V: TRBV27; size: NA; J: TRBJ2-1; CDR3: CASSPFASGINEQFF